The 15 T cell receptor beta chains in this list originate from one sample, sequenced in a study of T cell clusters in autoimmune cytopenias. TRB amplification used around 270 ng of peripheral blood genomic DNA. TRB rearrangements were amplified by touch-down multiplex PCR with mixed TRB-A/B primers. TCRdb re-called the multiplex PCR reads and catalogs CDR3 proteins one per entry, DNA excluded. The listing contains 3,000 to 3,500 distinct CDR3 sequences. The source material was peripheral blood. These receptors were collected from a human donor with an autoimmune cytopenia, with autoimmune hepatitis or in good health (not recorded which).

Its frequency marks this clonotype as medium-sized. The chain has TRBV19 and TRBJ1-2; TCRdb names TRBD1, which stays unverified in the absence of DNA. This CDR3 is built from 15 residues. The germline V gene has CDR1 LNHDA and CDR2 SQIVND (reference sequence). CDR3 loop: CASSITGTGMYGYTF.

This clonotype shows up as medium-sized (0.01 to 0.1%) by frequency. The chain combines TRBV20-1 with TRBJ2-7; the D gene TCRdb calls, TRBD2, cannot be checked with no DNA. Germline CDR1 and CDR2: DFQATT and SNEGSKA (reference sequence). CDR3 length: 14 amino acids. CDR3 protein: CSAFRTSGGYEQYF.

The V and J genes are TRBV20-1 and TRBJ2-1; the D gene TCRdb calls, TRBD1, cannot be checked with no DNA. Germline CDR1 and CDR2: DFQATT and SNEGSKA (reference sequence). This CDR3 has 15 amino acids. CDR3 loop: CSAAEYRDSDNEQFF.

This clonotype is identified as medium-sized from frequency. The V call is TRBV5-6, the J call TRBJ1-6; the D call from TCRdb, TRBD1, cannot be confirmed without DNA. The CDR3 is 15 amino acids. The V gene's germline CDR1 is SGHDT and CDR2 YYEEEE. The CDR3 loop is CASSLAGGLNSPLHF.

This chain connects TRBV5-1 to TRBJ2-7. Germline loops: CDR1 SGHRS, CDR2 YFSETQ. This CDR3 region has 13 residues. The CDR3 spells CASSLGVHLEQYF. Together with reference TRBV5-1 and TRBJ2-7, the CDR3 gives the full variable domain: KAGVTQTPRYLIKTRGQQVTLSCSPISGHRSVSWYQQTPGQGLQFLFEYFSETQRNKGNFPGRFSGRQFSNSRSEMNVSTLELGDSALYLCASSLGVHLEQYFGPGTRLTVT.

This clonotype registers medium-sized (0.01 to 0.1%) by frequency. The chain joins TRBV19 to TRBJ1-6. The length of the CDR3 is 13 residues. From germline, CDR1 is LNHDA and CDR2 SQIVND (reference sequence). The CDR3 is CASSISQNSPLHF.

This clonotype shows up as medium-sized (0.01 to 0.1%) by frequency. This rearrangement joins TRBV11-2 to TRBJ1-1. Germline V gene data show CDR1 as SGHAT and CDR2 as FQNNGV. The CDR3 runs to 11 residues. CDR3 protein: CASTAMREAFF.

The gene calls are TRBV5-1 and TRBJ1-1; TCRdb's D call of TRBD1 is untestable without DNA. CDR1 and CDR2 from the germline V gene are SGHRS and YFSETQ. The CDR3 has 13 residues. The CDR3 protein is CASSPPGSTEAFF.

By frequency, this clonotype registers large. Here the CDR3 reads CALTGAFYEQYF. The chain joins TRBV30 to TRBJ2-7; the TCRdb D gene call, TRBD1, has no DNA to confirm it. Per the germline V gene, CDR1 is GTSNPN and CDR2 is SVGIG (reference sequence). The CDR3 runs 12 residues.

J is TRBJ2-7 and V is TRBV20-1; TCRdb selects TRBD1, and the lack of DNA leaves this call unchecked. The germline V gene has CDR1 DFQATT and CDR2 SNEGSKA (reference sequence). This CDR3 has 12 amino acids. The CDR3 sequence: CSASTGDWEQYF.

The gene calls are TRBV4-2 and TRBJ2-3; lacking DNA, the TRBD1 call made by TCRdb goes unchecked. Germline V gives CDR1 LGHNA, CDR2 YNFKEQ. The CDR3 length is 15 residues. The CDR3 sequence is CASSQETRGVDTQYF.

The chain combines TRBV5-1 with TRBJ2-7; the TRBD1 assignment by TCRdb is unverifiable without DNA. The CDR3 totals 15 residues. CDR1 and CDR2 from the germline V gene are SGHRS and YFSETQ. CDR3: CASSLDQGARYEQYF.

This clonotype is called medium-sized based on its frequency. The chain links TRBV19 to TRBJ2-7; without DNA, the TCRdb call of TRBD2 cannot be checked. The CDR3 has 15 amino acids. Germline assignment: CDR1 LNHDA and CDR2 SQIVND (reference sequence). CDR3 in amino acids: CASSFSGLAGGEQYF.

The gene calls are TRBV13 and TRBJ2-7; TCRdb's assignment of TRBD2 cannot be checked, as there is no DNA. Germline V gene data show CDR1 as PRHDT and CDR2 as FYEKMQ (reference sequence). The CDR3 length is 15 residues. The CDR3 loop reads CASSWGTSGILEQYF.

The V call is TRBV5-5, the J call TRBJ1-2. This CDR3 has 15 amino acids. Germline V CDR1 and CDR2: SGHKS, YYEKEE (reference sequence). CDR3 protein: CASSLVAGGWNGYTF.